This T cell receptor beta chain was found in a study of blood T cell repertoires in COVID-19. The CDR3 consists of 13 residues. Germline CDR1 reads KGHDR; CDR2 reads SFDVKD. The ends were cut back, 3 bases at V and 5 bases at J, with 8 bases in the middle. Using immunoSEQ multiplex PCR, the repertoire was profiled, and TCRdb retains in-frame clones only, with some absent. The sample records about 200,000 clones, around 83% being singletons. The receptor was derived from a woman aged 40 to 50 in a cohort exposed to, infected with or recovered from COVID-19 (not recorded which). V usage is TRBV24-1 and J usage is TRBJ2-3, with TRBD2 as a possible D gene (5 bases). What was sequenced was PBMCs or T cells enriched from blood (not recorded which). Here the CDR3 DNA reads TGTGCCACCAGTGATGCGGGTAAAGATACGCAGTATTTT. This encodes CATSDAGKDTQYF.